This entry lists 21 T cell receptor beta chains sequenced from one sample in a study of neurological immune-mediated disorders. In TCRdb, the 5' RACE reads were re-called with MiXCR into one record per CDR3 protein. The table records tens of thousands of distinct CDR3 sequences, approximately 20% of them present only once. The sample was CD4+ T cells from blood. The receptor source for this set is a man in his fifties or sixties with HTLV-1-associated myelopathy (HAM/TSP).

The chain is built from TRBV20-1 and TRBJ2-1; 16 positions agree with TRBD2. The ends lost 5 bases at V and 5 bases at J; junction bases unmatched: 9. Germline V gives CDR1 DFQATT, CDR2 SNEGSKA (reference sequence). This CDR3 spans 17 amino acids. The CDR3, as DNA: TGCAGTGCTCATACCGGGACTAGCGGGGGGGCCAACAATGAGCAGTTCTTC. Its protein product is CSAHTGTSGGANNEQFF.

This clonotype was counted many times. This rearrangement joins TRBV20-1 to TRBJ2-6, with 9 bases fitting TRBD1. CDR3 size: 17 residues. From germline, CDR1 is DFQATT and CDR2 SNEGSKA (reference sequence). J lost 0 bases, V lost 4 bases, and 7 bases had no gene match. DNA for the CDR3: TGCAGTGCTACCATGACAGGGGGGGGCTCTGGGGCCAACGTCCTGACTTTC. It encodes CSATMTGGGSGANVLTF.

The genes are TRBV4-2 and TRBJ1-5; 9 positions match TRBD1. CDR1 and CDR2 from the germline V gene are LGHNA and YNFKEQ. V was clipped by 5 bases and J by 4 bases; unmatched bases: 6. The CDR3 is 15 residues long. CDR3: CASSAPGTGNQPQHF. The DNA for the CDR3 is TGTGCCAGCAGCGCCCCCGGGACAGGGAATCAGCCCCAGCATTTT.

This clonotype was found many times. The chain joins TRBV5-1 to TRBJ2-1; 8 positions agree with TRBD1. V lost 0 bases to trimming and J lost 0 bases; unmatched junction nucleotides: 2. This CDR3 spans 16 amino acids. CDR1 is SGHRS and CDR2 is YFSETQ in the germline V gene. The CDR3 sequence is CASSLGTGNSYNEQFF. The CDR3 DNA follows: TGCGCCAGCAGCTTGGGGACAGGGAACTCCTACAATGAGCAGTTCTTC.

This clonotype came up many times. This chain joins TRBV20-1 and TRBJ2-1; TRBD2 might be the D (6 bases). From germline, CDR1 is DFQATT and CDR2 SNEGSKA (reference sequence). The CDR3 has 15 residues. Trimming removed 2 bases from V and 3 bases from J, with 14 bases in between. CDR3 protein: CSARSPREFYNEQFF. CDR3 bases: TGCAGTGCTAGATCCCCCCGGGAGTTCTACAATGAGCAGTTCTTC.

This clonotype was seen many times. This chain links TRBV5-5 with TRBJ2-2; 8 nucleotides line up with TRBD2. V was pared by 4 bases and J by 0 bases, with 2 bases of the junction left unmatched. Germline loops: CDR1 SGHKS, CDR2 YYEKEE (reference sequence). The length of the CDR3 is 15 residues. The CDR3 region has the DNA TGTGCCAGCAGCGACGGGAGGGCGAACACCGGGGAGCTGTTTTTT. Its protein product is CASSDGRANTGELFF.

The V call is TRBV10-3, the J call TRBJ2-7, with 10 bases fitting TRBD1. The CDR3 consists of 13 residues. CDR1 ENHRY and CDR2 SYGVKD come from the germline V gene. The V and J ends lost 4 bases and 5 bases, in that order; junction bases with no gene match: 2. The CDR3 DNA reads TGTGCCATCAGTGCTGGGACAGGGGACGAGCAGTACTTC. It is translated as CAISAGTGDEQYF.

This clonotype was found many times. This rearrangement joins TRBV6-5 to TRBJ2-7; 9 bases agree with TRBD1. V lost 6 bases and J lost 5; bases outside the gene matches: 5. The CDR3 has 13 residues. The germline V gene has CDR1 MNHEY and CDR2 SVGAGI. The CDR3 spells CASSPDRGNEQYF. The CDR3 DNA reads TGTGCCAGCAGCCCGGACAGGGGAAACGAGCAGTACTTC.

This clonotype was seen more than once but under ten times. The chain links TRBV20-1 to TRBJ2-3; 7 bases are shared with TRBD2. Germline V lookup: CDR1 DFQATT, CDR2 SNEGSKA (reference sequence). J gave up 2 bases and V 0 bases, and 8 bases lay outside the gene matches. CDR3 length: 16 amino acids. The CDR3 coding sequence is TGCAGTGCTAGAGATCCCCGGGGGGACTTCACAGATACGCAGTATTTT. The encoded protein is CSARDPRGDFTDTQYF.

This chain's CDR3 is CASSELSVAGANVLTF. CDR3 DNA: TGTGCCAGCAGTGAACTTTCCGTGGCTGGGGCCAACGTCCTGACTTTC. V and J are TRBV2 and TRBJ2-6; D is unclear. This CDR3 contains 16 residues. The germline V gene encodes CDR1 SNHLY and CDR2 FYNNEI. Trimming cost V 2 bases and J 2 bases, with 10 bases left between them.

In its sample, this clonotype was seen many times. The chain has TRBV9 and TRBJ2-3, with 11 nucleotides matching TRBD2. This CDR3 region has 17 residues. J gave up 3 bases and V 0 bases, and 6 bases lay outside the gene matches. The germline gives CDR1 SGDLS, CDR2 YYNGEE. Written as DNA, the CDR3 is TGTGCCAGCAGCGTAGAGTCGGGACTAGCGGTAACAGATACGCAGTATTTT. Protein: CASSVESGLAVTDTQYF.

This clonotype was seen repeatedly, ten times or more. The genes are TRBV10-3 and TRBJ1-1; D is perhaps TRBD1 (6 bases). Germline CDR1 reads ENHRY; CDR2 reads SYGVKD. V gave up 3 bases and J gave up 1 base, with 12 bases separating them. There are 15 residues in the CDR3. CDR3 sequence reads: CAISDPGQRNTEAFF. The CDR3 DNA sequence: TGTGCCATCAGTGATCCGGGACAACGGAACACTGAAGCTTTCTTT.

This clonotype was recorded at least ten times. The rearrangement links TRBV6-6 to TRBJ2-7; tentatively, D is TRBD1 (6 bases). Germline loops: CDR1 MNHNY, CDR2 SVGAGI (reference sequence). Trimming left V 2 bases short and J 2 bases short, with 10 bases between. This CDR3 region has 14 residues. The CDR3 region is CASSYRDNAYEQYF. The DNA for the CDR3 is TGTGCCAGCAGTTACCGGGACAACGCCTACGAGCAGTACTTC.

This clonotype was seen ten or more times. The chain is built from TRBV7-3 and TRBJ1-1; D is ambiguous. The germline V gene has CDR1 SGHTA and CDR2 FQGTGA. Between the trimmed V and J ends, which lost 7 bases and 0 bases, there was a span of 12 bases. The length of the CDR3 is 14 residues. The CDR3 DNA is TGTGCCAGCATGCTAACTACCATGAACACTGAAGCTTTCTTT. This translates into CASMLTTMNTEAFF. The full variable domain, rest sourced from reference TRBV7-3 and TRBJ1-1, is GAGVSQTPSNKVTEKGKYVELRCDPISGHTALYWYRQSLGQGPEFLIYFQGTGAADDSGLPNDRFFAVRPEGSVSTLKIQRTERGDSAVYLCASMLTTMNTEAFFGQGTRLTVV.

For the CDR3, the DNA is TGTGCCACCAGTGACATTACAGGGGGCGGGAACACTGAAGCTTTCTTT. It specifies CATSDITGGGNTEAFF. The gene calls are TRBV24-1 and TRBJ1-1; the match to TRBD1 covers 9 bases. J lost 1 base, V lost 4 bases, and 6 bases had no gene match. CDR1 is KGHDR, CDR2 SFDVKD, per germline. The CDR3 is made up of 16 amino acids.

This clonotype was observed many times. This chain connects TRBV5-1 to TRBJ2-7; possible D gene TRBD2, 6 bases. Looked up from germline, CDR1 is SGHRS and CDR2 is YFSETQ. This CDR3 is built from 15 residues. V lost 0 bases to trimming and J lost 7 bases, with 17 bases between them. The CDR3 region has the DNA TGCGCCAGCAGCTTGGGGCAGGGACTTCTTCTTGAGCAGTACTTC. This codes for CASSLGQGLLLEQYF.

This clonotype was counted at least ten times. This rearrangement joins TRBV5-1 to TRBJ1-2; possible D gene TRBD1, 5 bases. This CDR3 is built from 14 residues. V was pared by 4 bases and J by 6 bases, with 16 bases between. Germline assignment: CDR1 SGHRS and CDR2 YFSETQ. For the CDR3, the DNA is TGCGCCAGCAGCACCGGGGAGGGGCTGGATGGCTACACCTTC. As protein: CASSTGEGLDGYTF.

This clonotype was observed at least ten times. This chain connects TRBV7-9 to TRBJ2-3; D uncertain. Germline V gene lookup returns CDR1 SEHNR and CDR2 FQNEAQ (reference sequence). V was pared by 3 bases and J by 4 bases, with 5 bases between. This CDR3 has 12 residues. The CDR3 here is CASSFLADTQYF. The DNA for the CDR3 is TGTGCCAGCAGCTTCTTAGCAGATACGCAGTATTTT.

This clonotype was seen at least ten times. The chain uses TRBV3-1 and TRBJ2-1, with 8 bases that match TRBD2. Germline CDR1 is LGHDT and CDR2 is YNNKEL (reference sequence). The CDR3 totals 17 residues. V shed 1 base and J 6 bases; nucleotides not matched to a gene: 11. The CDR3 is CASSQGFSGTRGNEQFF. Written as DNA, the CDR3 is TGTGCCAGCAGCCAAGGGTTTAGCGGGACGCGCGGCAATGAGCAGTTCTTC.

This clonotype has a count of ten or more. The V call is TRBV9, the J call TRBJ2-3; possibly TRBD1 or TRBD2 for D (6 bases each). V dropped 0 bases and J dropped 4 bases, with 15 bases sitting between them. Looked up from germline, CDR1 is SGDLS and CDR2 is YYNGEE. This CDR3 has 16 residues. CDR3 sequence: CASSVADDRGPDTQYF. Written as DNA, the CDR3 is TGTGCCAGCAGCGTAGCTGACGACCGGGGGCCAGATACGCAGTATTTT.

This chain joins TRBV21-1 and TRBJ2-7; the table's D call TRBD2 went unverified against the DNA. TRBV21-1 is annotated as a pseudogene. The CDR3 is 16 amino acids. Here the CDR3 DNA reads TGTGCCAGCAGCGCGAGAGGGACGGCGGATTCCTACGAGCAGTACTTC. This translates into CASSARGTADSYEQYF.